Listed below are T cell receptor beta chains from one sample, sequenced in a study of shared clonotypes between healthy human individuals. The method was immunoSEQ multiplex PCR; TCRdb's version includes in-frame clones alone and lacks a portion of them. Among 400,000 to 550,000 clones listed, 79% were seen once. Specimen: PBMCs. Source of these receptors: a woman in her thirties or forties in good health. Some clones in this sample may be carry-over from other donors' samples. CDR3s include the opening cysteine and the closing phenylalanine or tryptophan. D genes are given only for firm matches. Clone size is shown for a subset of rows, as once, few, many or a class of expanded clone.

d_gene,j_gene,v_gene,abundance,CDR3aa,CDR3nt
TRBD2,TRBJ2-3,TRBV11-3,.,CASSLGTSGPTDTQYF,TGTGCCAGCAGCTTAGGTACTAGCGGGCCCACAGATACGCAGTATTTT
TRBD2,TRBJ2-2,TRBV19,.,CASSRLAANTGELFF,TGTGCCAGTAGTCGGCTAGCGGCAAACACCGGGGAGCTGTTTTTT
.,TRBJ2-2,TRBV10-2,.,CASSEYGGNTGELFF,TGCGCCAGCAGTGAGTACGGGGGGAACACCGGGGAGCTGTTTTTT
TRBD2,TRBJ2-1,TRBV9,.,CASSEGTSVVQEQFF,TGTGCCAGCAGCGAAGGGACTAGCGTTGTCCAAGAGCAGTTCTTC
TRBD2,TRBJ2-3,TRBV18,.,CASSPQASGPGGTDTQYF,TGTGCCAGCTCACCACAGGCTAGCGGGCCTGGGGGCACAGATACGCAGTATTTT
TRBD2,TRBJ2-2,TRBV28,.,CASREGGPNTGELFF,TGTGCCAGCAGAGAGGGAGGGCCGAACACCGGGGAGCTGTTTTTT
TRBD2,TRBJ2-1,TRBV30,.,CAWTQQTSGRAWEQFF,TGTGCCTGGACCCAGCAGACTAGCGGGAGGGCCTGGGAGCAGTTCTTC
TRBD2,TRBJ2-7,TRBV28,.,CASRPGLAPYEQYF,TGTGCCAGCAGACCGGGACTAGCTCCCTACGAGCAGTACTTC
.,TRBJ2-2,TRBV7-3,.,CASSKRVFRGNTGELFF,TGTGCCAGCAGCAAACGGGTCTTTCGGGGGAACACCGGGGAGCTGTTTTTT
.,TRBJ1-1,TRBV7-9,.,CASSLMTEAFF,TGTGCCAGCAGCTTGATGACTGAAGCTTTCTTT
.,TRBJ2-1,TRBV15,once,CATSRGGEGRGDEQFF,TGTGCCACCAGCAGAGGAGGCGAGGGTAGGGGCGATGAGCAGTTCTTC
TRBD2,TRBJ2-1,TRBV4-1,.,CASSQTSGRANEQFF,TGCGCCAGCAGCCAAACTAGCGGGAGGGCCAATGAGCAGTTCTTC
TRBD1,TRBJ2-3,TRBV7-2,.,CASSLDRGTDTQYF,TGTGCCAGCAGCTTGGACAGGGGCACAGATACGCAGTATTTT
.,TRBJ2-5,TRBV9,.,CASSVFPGSGGETQYF,TGTGCCAGCAGCGTCTTTCCAGGGAGCGGCGGGGAGACCCAGTACTTC
.,TRBJ2-2,TRBV21-1,few,CASRWELAGEVGELFF,TGTGCCAGCAGGTGGGAACTAGCGGGAGAAGTCGGGGAGCTGTTTTTT
.,TRBJ1-5,TRBV2,.,CASSRDGGVNQPQHF,TGTGCCAGCAGCCGTGACGGGGGTGTGAATCAGCCCCAGCATTTT
TRBD1,TRBJ1-1,TRBV28,.,CASSFGGQANTEAFF,TGTGCCAGCAGTTTCGGTGGACAGGCGAACACTGAAGCTTTCTTT
.,TRBJ1-6,TRBV28,.,CASNGDSSYNSPLHF,TGTGCCAGCAATGGGGATAGCTCCTATAATTCACCCCTCCACTTT
.,TRBJ2-5,TRBV5-6,many,CASSQPSLETQYF,TGTGCCAGCAGCCAGCCTAGTCTAGAGACCCAGTACTTC
TRBD2,TRBJ2-5,TRBV14,.,CASSASPRTSGQETQYF,TGTGCCAGCAGCGCGTCCCCGAGGACTAGCGGCCAAGAGACCCAGTACTTC
TRBD2,TRBJ2-3,TRBV7-2,.,CASSLLAGTQYF,TGTGCCAGCAGCCTCCTAGCGGGAACGCAGTATTTT
.,TRBJ2-1,TRBV4-2,.,CASSQDTHNEQFF,TGTGCCAGCAGCCAAGATACCCACAATGAGCAGTTCTTC
.,TRBJ2-7,TRBV5-6,once,CASSLGRGRIYEQYF,TGTGCCAGCAGCTTGGGGAGGGGGCGTATCTACGAGCAGTACTTC
.,TRBJ1-2,TRBV5-1,few,CASSLSSDYGYTF,TGCGCCAGCAGCTTGTCTTCGGACTATGGCTACACCTTC
.,TRBJ2-2,TRBV6-4,.,CASSDDSDTGELFF,TGTGCCAGCAGTGACGACTCGGACACCGGGGAGCTGTTTTTT
.,TRBJ1-2,TRBV7-9,.,CASSLYRRGLPSDYGYTF,TGTGCCAGCAGCCTATATCGGAGGGGCCTACCCTCCGACTATGGCTACACCTTC
.,TRBJ2-7,TRBV7-2,.,CASSFPGYEQYF,TGTGCCAGCAGCTTCCCGGGGTACGAGCAGTACTTC
TRBD1,TRBJ1-2,TRBV6-5,.,CASSTGVSGYTF,TGTGCCAGCAGTACAGGGGTTAGTGGCTACACCTTC
.,TRBJ1-5,TRBV28,.,CASMEGGVKPSNQPQHF,TGTGCCAGCATGGAGGGTGGGGTAAAGCCGAGCAATCAGCCCCAGCATTTT
.,TRBJ2-1,TRBV21-1,.,CASSKTGTSGSNEQFF,TGTGCCAGCAGCAAGACCGGGACTAGCGGGAGTAATGAGCAGTTCTTC
TRBD2,TRBJ2-3,TRBV4-2,.,CASSQDGREGGTDTQYF,TGTGCCAGCAGCCAAGACGGGCGGGAGGGCGGAACAGATACGCAGTATTTT
.,TRBJ1-1,TRBV18,medium-sized,CASSQQQNTEAFF,TGTGCCAGCTCTCAACAGCAGAACACTGAAGCTTTCTTT
TRBD1,TRBJ1-4,TRBV7-8,.,CASTSPGQGGSEVLFF,TGTGCCAGCACCTCACCCGGACAGGGTGGTAGTGAAGTACTGTTTTTT
.,TRBJ2-3,TRBV19,.,CASSSTTDTQYF,TGTGCCAGTAGTTCTACCACAGATACGCAGTATTTT
TRBD1,TRBJ2-2,TRBV5-1,once,CASSLTGGSGELFF,TGCGCCAGCAGCTTAACAGGGGGCTCCGGGGAGCTGTTTTTT
.,TRBJ2-1,TRBV28,few,CASSLGEYNEQFF,TGTGCCAGCAGTTTAGGGGAATACAATGAGCAGTTCTTC
TRBD2,TRBJ2-1,TRBV10-2,many,CASRSTSGRKDEQFF,TGCGCCAGCAGATCGACTAGCGGGAGGAAGGATGAGCAGTTCTTC
TRBD2,TRBJ2-7,TRBV20-1,.,CSAKGLDEQYF,TGCAGTGCAAAAGGACTAGACGAGCAGTACTTC
TRBD1,TRBJ1-2,TRBV6-1,.,CASSWDSHYGYTF,TGTGCCAGCAGTTGGGACAGCCACTATGGCTACACCTTC
.,TRBJ2-5,TRBV19,.,CASSLGRQETQYF,TGTGCCAGTAGTCTTGGCAGACAAGAGACCCAGTACTTC
.,TRBJ2-1,TRBV7-2,.,CASSPQISANEQFF,TGTGCCAGCAGCCCCCAGATAAGCGCCAATGAGCAGTTCTTC
TRBD1,TRBJ2-3,TRBV10-3,.,CAISPRQGPDTQYF,TGTGCCATCAGCCCTAGACAGGGTCCAGATACGCAGTATTTT
TRBD2,TRBJ2-3,TRBV6-4,many,CASSQRAAGGSDTQYF,TGTGCCAGCAGCCAAAGGGCAGCGGGAGGGTCAGATACGCAGTATTTT
.,TRBJ1-4,TRBV21-1,.,CASTKIRVSHEKLFF,TGTGCCAGCACCAAAATCAGGGTATCGCATGAAAAACTGTTTTTT
TRBD1,TRBJ1-4,TRBV5-3,.,CARSNTGGSEKLFF,TGTGCCAGAAGCAATACAGGGGGCTCTGAAAAACTGTTTTTT
TRBD2,TRBJ2-2,TRBV5-1,many,CASSPGLAGYTGELFF,TGCGCCAGCAGCCCTGGACTAGCGGGTTACACCGGGGAGCTGTTTTTT
TRBD2,TRBJ2-7,TRBV15,.,CATSRDSPAGGAYEQYF,TGTGCCACCAGCAGAGATAGCCCAGCGGGAGGAGCCTACGAGCAGTACTTC
TRBD1,TRBJ1-6,TRBV5-3,few,CARSRPGTGRSPLHF,TGTGCCAGAAGCCGACCCGGGACAGGGCGCTCACCCCTCCACTTT